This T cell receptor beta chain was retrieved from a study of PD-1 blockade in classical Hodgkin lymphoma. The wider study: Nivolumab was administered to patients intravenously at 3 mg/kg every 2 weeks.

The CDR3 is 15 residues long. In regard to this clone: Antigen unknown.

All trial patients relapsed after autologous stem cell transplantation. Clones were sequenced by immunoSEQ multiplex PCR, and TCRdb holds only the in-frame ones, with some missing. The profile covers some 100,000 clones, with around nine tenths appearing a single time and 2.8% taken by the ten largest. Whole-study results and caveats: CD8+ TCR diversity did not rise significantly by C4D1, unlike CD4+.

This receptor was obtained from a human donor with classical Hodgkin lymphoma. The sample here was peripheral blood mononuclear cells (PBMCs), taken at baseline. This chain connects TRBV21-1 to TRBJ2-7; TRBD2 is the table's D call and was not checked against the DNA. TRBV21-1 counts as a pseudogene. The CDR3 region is CASSEKISARNEQYF. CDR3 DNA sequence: TGTGCCAGCAGCGAAAAAATTTCGGCTAGGAACGAGCAGTACTTC.